This TCR beta chain was obtained from a study of blood T cell repertoires in COVID-19. In the original workflow: Reference gene primer amplification gave estimated nucleated cell counts. Only in-frame clones appear in the TCRdb table, and some are missing; sequencing was by immunoSEQ multiplex PCR. V and J calls and clone size are given by that table; D and trimming were obtained from the DNA. The data show 330,000 or so clones, with around 87% seen just once and approximately 1.9% held by the top ten. Germline V gene sequence: CDR1 MNHEY, CDR2 SMNVEV (reference sequence). V lost 6 bases to trimming and J lost 8 bases; unmatched junction nucleotides: 9. The CDR3 extends over 13 amino acids.

The clonotype comes from a man aged 35-49 years in a cohort exposed to, infected with or recovered from COVID-19 (not recorded which). The rearrangement uses TRBV27 and TRBJ1-1; TRBD1 agrees at 7 bases. The specimen was PBMCs or T cells enriched from blood (not recorded which). The CDR3: CASSPGQAAEAFF. The CDR3 DNA reads as TGTGCCAGCAGCCCTGGACAGGCCGCCGAAGCTTTCTTT.